These 14 T cell receptor beta chains were sequenced from one sample in a study of blood T cell repertoires in COVID-19. Only in-frame clones appear in the TCRdb table, and some are missing; sequencing was by immunoSEQ multiplex PCR. The data show 90,000 to 150,000 clones, with roughly three quarters seen just once and 7.9% held by the top ten. Sequencing input: peripheral blood. The receptors stem from a human donor in a cohort sampled during active COVID-19.

The V gene is TRBV18, the J gene TRBJ1-6, with TRBD1 matching 7 bases. CDR3 length: 15 residues. CDR1 KGHSH and CDR2 LQKENI come from the germline V gene. J lost 6 bases, V lost 3 bases, and 5 bases had no gene match. CDR3 loop: CASSPSGTVNSPLHF. CDR3 coding DNA: TGTGCCAGCTCACCGTCCGGGACAGTTAATTCACCCCTCCACTTT.

The count of this clone is one. This chain uses TRBV12-3 or TRBV12-4 with TRBJ1-2; unclear D gene. This CDR3 region has 13 residues. V lost 5 bases to trimming and J lost 13 bases, with 20 bases between them. CDR3 residues: CASSLDSLTALTF. For the CDR3, the DNA is TGTGCCAGCAGTCTCGACTCCCTTACGGCCCTCACCTTC.

V is TRBV5-1 and J is TRBJ1-1; 7 positions match TRBD1. After removal of 1 base from V and 6 bases from J, the junction contained 15 bases not matched to a gene. Germline V gene sequence: CDR1 SGHRS, CDR2 YFSETQ. The CDR3 length is 17 residues. DNA for the CDR3: TGCGCCAGCAGCTTGAACCGACAGGGATCGAGGGTTGCTGAAGCTTTCTTT. This sequence encodes CASSLNRQGSRVAEAFF.

Only a few counts were recorded for this clone. The CDR3 DNA sequence: TGCGCCAGCAGTGGAGACATTTGGAACACTGAAGCTTTCTTT. Translated: CASSGDIWNTEAFF. V is TRBV10-2 and J is TRBJ1-1; D not certain. The CDR3 spans 14 residues. Germline V gene sequence: CDR1 WSHSY, CDR2 SAAADI. V lost 4 bases and J lost 1, with 10 bases in between.

The gene calls are TRBV7-9 and TRBJ1-6; perhaps TRBD1 as D (6 bases). The V gene lost 4 bases and the J gene lost 5 bases, with 15 bases spanning the gap. The CDR3 runs 16 residues. Germline-derived CDR1 and CDR2 are SEHNR and FQNEAQ (reference sequence). The CDR3, as DNA: TGTGCCAGCAGCTCAGGGGCAGGGGAACATAATTCACCCCTCCACTTT. Translated, it gives CASSSGAGEHNSPLHF.

The genes are TRBV6-2 or TRBV6-3 and TRBJ1-5; TRBD1 aligns across 11 bases. This CDR3 region has 16 residues. Germline CDR1 MNHEY, CDR2 SVGEGT. Unmatched junction bases numbered 7, after V lost 4 bases and J lost 5 bases. In nucleotides, the CDR3 is TGTGCCAGCAGTTCCCCCGGGACAGGGGGACATCAGCCCCAGCATTTT. Protein: CASSSPGTGGHQPQHF.

This clone appeared a single time. This chain connects TRBV7-8 to TRBJ2-5; 11 nucleotides agree with TRBD2. This CDR3 region has 15 residues. CDR1 SGHVS and CDR2 FQNEAQ come from the germline V gene. V lost 7 bases and J lost 4; bases outside the gene matches: 8. The CDR3 is CASTYSGGARETQYF. DNA of the CDR3: TGTGCCAGCACCTATAGCGGGGGGGCCAGAGAGACCCAGTACTTC.

J is TRBJ1-2 and V is TRBV12-3 or TRBV12-4; the match to TRBD1 covers 9 bases. With V trimmed by 6 bases and J by 8 bases, 7 bases remained unmatched. The CDR3 is 13 amino acids. The CDR3 reads CASSPGQGYGYTF. The CDR3 nucleotides are TGTGCCAGCAGCCCTGGACAGGGGTACGGCTACACCTTC.

The chain carries TRBV19 and TRBJ2-6; TRBD1 aligns across 9 bases. Germline CDR1 LNHDA, CDR2 SQIVND (reference sequence). Trimming at V came to 7 bases and at J to 0 bases, leaving 19 bases not matched to a gene. The CDR3 has 21 residues. The CDR3 coding sequence is TGTGCCAGTAAATCCCCCCCGTGGGACAGGGACGACAGCTCTGGGGCCAACGTCCTGACTTTC. This encodes CASKSPPWDRDDSSGANVLTF.

The V gene is TRBV3-1 (or the pseudogene TRBV3-2), the J gene TRBJ1-2; no clear D. Trimming removed 1 base at V and 3 bases at J, with 12 bases between. Per the germline V gene, CDR1 is LGHDT and CDR2 is YNNKEL (reference sequence). The CDR3 spans 15 residues. The CDR3 region has the DNA TGTGCCAGCAGCCAAGGGGTAGCTTGGGACTATGGCTACACCTTC. Its protein is CASSQGVAWDYGYTF.

V gene TRBV5-1 combines with J gene TRBJ2-1; 7 bases align to TRBD2. V gave up 7 bases and J gave up 8 bases; unmatched junction bases: 18. CDR3 length: 16 residues. Germline lookup yields CDR1 SGHRS and CDR2 YFSETQ. CDR3: CASEPWGGEGPDEQFF. CDR3 nucleotides: TGCGCCAGCGAACCCTGGGGAGGGGAGGGCCCTGATGAGCAGTTCTTC.

This clone was detected a few times. This sequence joins TRBV12-5 and TRBJ1-1; the D gene is possibly TRBD1 (5 bases). CDR1 LGHNT and CDR2 FRNRAP come from the germline V gene. V gave up 9 bases and J gave up 0 bases, with 14 bases separating them. CDR3 size: 14 residues. In DNA form, the CDR3 reads TGTGCTAGCTATCTGGACATAATGAACACTGAAGCTTTCTTT. Protein product: CASYLDIMNTEAFF.

The V call is TRBV2, the J call TRBJ1-2; D is perhaps TRBD1 (5 bases). Germline CDR1 and CDR2: SNHLY and FYNNEI. V was trimmed by 4 bases and J by 2 bases, leaving 17 bases between them. The CDR3 extends over 16 amino acids. Here the CDR3 DNA reads TGTGCCAGCAGTGGGAGGGCCGAGGGGCGAAACTATGGCTACACCTTC. This translates into CASSGRAEGRNYGYTF. The variable domain in full, completed from reference TRBV2 and TRBJ1-2, reads EPEVTQTPSHQVTQMGQEVILRCVPISNHLYFYWYRQILGQKVEFLVSFYNNEISEKSEIFDDQFSVERPDGSNFTLKIRSTKLEDSAMYFCASSGRAEGRNYGYTFGSGTRLTVV.

This clone was seen just once. The chain is built from TRBV5-1 and TRBJ1-2, with 9 bases fitting TRBD1. Germline trimming cut 5 bases from V and 3 bases from J; bases unmatched to any gene: 14. This CDR3 is built from 17 residues. CDR1 is SGHRS and CDR2 is YFSETQ in the germline V gene. CDR3 protein: CASRPLTGGGKDYGYTF. The CDR3 coding sequence is TGCGCCAGCAGACCATTGACAGGGGGTGGGAAAGACTATGGCTACACCTTC.